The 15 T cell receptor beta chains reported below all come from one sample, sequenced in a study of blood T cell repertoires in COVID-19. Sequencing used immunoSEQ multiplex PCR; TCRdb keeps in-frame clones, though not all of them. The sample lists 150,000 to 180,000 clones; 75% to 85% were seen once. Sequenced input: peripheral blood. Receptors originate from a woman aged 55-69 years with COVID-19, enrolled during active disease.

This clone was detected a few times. CDR3 in amino acids: CASSQGLAGYNEQFF. As DNA, the CDR3 is TGTGCCAGTAGCCAGGGACTAGCGGGATACAATGAGCAGTTCTTC. The J gene is TRBJ2-1, the V gene TRBV19, with 13 nucleotides matching TRBD2. This CDR3 contains 15 residues. The V and J ends lost 6 bases and 4 bases, in that order; junction bases with no gene match: 3. Per the germline V gene, CDR1 is LNHDA and CDR2 is SQIVND (reference sequence).

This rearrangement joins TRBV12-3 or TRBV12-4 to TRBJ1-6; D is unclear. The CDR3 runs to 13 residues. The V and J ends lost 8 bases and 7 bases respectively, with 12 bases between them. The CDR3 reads CASSAPGNSPLHF. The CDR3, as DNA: TGTGCCAGCTCCGCGCCGGGGAATTCACCCCTCCACTTT.

The DNA for the CDR3 is TGTGCTTCGGGACTAGCGGGATCCAAGTACAATGAGCAGTTCTTC. Amino acid sequence: CASGLAGSKYNEQFF. The chain combines TRBV10-3 with TRBJ2-1, with 13 bases matching TRBD2. The CDR3 is made up of 15 amino acids. The V gene's germline CDR1 is ENHRY and CDR2 SYGVKD.

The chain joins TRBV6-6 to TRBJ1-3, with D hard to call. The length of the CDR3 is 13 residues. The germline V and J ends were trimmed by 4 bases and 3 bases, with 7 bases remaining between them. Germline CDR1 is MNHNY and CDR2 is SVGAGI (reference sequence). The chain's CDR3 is CASSWTSGNTIYF. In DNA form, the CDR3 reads TGTGCCAGCAGTTGGACTAGTGGAAACACCATATATTTT.

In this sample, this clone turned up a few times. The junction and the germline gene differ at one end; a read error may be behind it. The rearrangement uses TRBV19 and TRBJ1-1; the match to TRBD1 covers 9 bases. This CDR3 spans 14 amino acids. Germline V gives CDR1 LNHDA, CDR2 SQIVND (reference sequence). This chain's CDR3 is CASSLDRGKTEAFF. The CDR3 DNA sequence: TGTGCCAGTAGTCTAGACAGGGGGAAGACTGAAGCTTTCTTT.

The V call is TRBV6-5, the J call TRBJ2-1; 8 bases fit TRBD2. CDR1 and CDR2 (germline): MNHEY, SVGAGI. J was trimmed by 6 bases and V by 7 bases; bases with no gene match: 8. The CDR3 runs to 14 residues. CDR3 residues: CASKRREVVNEQFF. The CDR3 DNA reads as TGTGCCAGCAAACGGCGGGAGGTGGTCAATGAGCAGTTCTTC.

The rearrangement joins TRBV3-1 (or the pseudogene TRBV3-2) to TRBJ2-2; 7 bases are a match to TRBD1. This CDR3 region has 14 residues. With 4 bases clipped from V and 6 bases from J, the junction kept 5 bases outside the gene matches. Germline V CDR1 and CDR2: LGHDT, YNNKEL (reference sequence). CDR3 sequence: CASSPRGQAGELFF. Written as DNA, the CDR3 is TGTGCCAGCAGCCCTCGTGGACAGGCCGGGGAGCTGTTTTTT.

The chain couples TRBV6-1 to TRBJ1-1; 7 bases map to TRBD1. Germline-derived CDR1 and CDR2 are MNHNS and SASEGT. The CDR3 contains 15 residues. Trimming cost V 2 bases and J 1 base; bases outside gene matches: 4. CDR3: CASSEIRQGNTEAFF. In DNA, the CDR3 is TGTGCCAGCAGTGAAATCAGACAGGGGAACACTGAAGCTTTCTTT.

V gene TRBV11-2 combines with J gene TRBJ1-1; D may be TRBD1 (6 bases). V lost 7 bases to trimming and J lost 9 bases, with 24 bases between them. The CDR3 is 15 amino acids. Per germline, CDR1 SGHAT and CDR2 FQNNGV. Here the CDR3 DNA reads TGTGCCAGCACTATGGACAGTTACACCCCAGTCAAAGCTTTCTTT. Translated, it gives CASTMDSYTPVKAFF.

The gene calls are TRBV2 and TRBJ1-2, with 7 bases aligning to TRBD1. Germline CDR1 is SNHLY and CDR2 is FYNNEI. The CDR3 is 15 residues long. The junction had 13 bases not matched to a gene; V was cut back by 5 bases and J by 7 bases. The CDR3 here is CASSKNYDRVAGYTF. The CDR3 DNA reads TGTGCCAGCAGTAAAAACTATGACAGGGTTGCTGGCTACACCTTC.

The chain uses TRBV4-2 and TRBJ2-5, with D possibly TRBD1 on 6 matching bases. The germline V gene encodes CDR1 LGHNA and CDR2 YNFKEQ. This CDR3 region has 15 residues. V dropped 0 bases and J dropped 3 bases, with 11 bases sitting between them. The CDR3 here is CASSQEGAREETQYF. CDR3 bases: TGTGCCAGCAGCCAAGAGGGGGCCAGGGAAGAGACCCAGTACTTC.

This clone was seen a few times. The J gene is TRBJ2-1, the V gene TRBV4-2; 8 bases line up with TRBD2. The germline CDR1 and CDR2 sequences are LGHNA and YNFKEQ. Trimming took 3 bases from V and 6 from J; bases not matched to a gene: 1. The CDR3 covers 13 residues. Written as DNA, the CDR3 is TGTGCCAGCAGCCAGACTAGCGTCAATGAGCAGTTCTTC. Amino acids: CASSQTSVNEQFF.

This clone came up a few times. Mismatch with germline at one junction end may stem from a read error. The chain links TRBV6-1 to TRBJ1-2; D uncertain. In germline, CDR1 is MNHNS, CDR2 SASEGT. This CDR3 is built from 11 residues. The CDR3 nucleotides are TGTGCCAGCAGGGAAGGCGGTGGCTACACCTTC. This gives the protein CASREGGGYTF.

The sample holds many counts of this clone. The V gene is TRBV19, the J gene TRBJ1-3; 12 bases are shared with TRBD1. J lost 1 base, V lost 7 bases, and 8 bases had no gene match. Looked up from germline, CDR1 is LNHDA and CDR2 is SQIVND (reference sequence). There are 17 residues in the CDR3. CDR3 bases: TGTGCCAGTACTAGGGACAGGGGGCGTTGGTCTGGAAACACCATATATTTT. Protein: CASTRDRGRWSGNTIYF.

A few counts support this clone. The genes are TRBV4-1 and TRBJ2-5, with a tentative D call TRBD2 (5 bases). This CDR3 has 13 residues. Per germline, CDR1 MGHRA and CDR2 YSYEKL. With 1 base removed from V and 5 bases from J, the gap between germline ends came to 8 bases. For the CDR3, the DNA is TGCGCCAGCAGCCAAGCTCAGCGGGAGACCCAGTACTTC. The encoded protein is CASSQAQRETQYF.